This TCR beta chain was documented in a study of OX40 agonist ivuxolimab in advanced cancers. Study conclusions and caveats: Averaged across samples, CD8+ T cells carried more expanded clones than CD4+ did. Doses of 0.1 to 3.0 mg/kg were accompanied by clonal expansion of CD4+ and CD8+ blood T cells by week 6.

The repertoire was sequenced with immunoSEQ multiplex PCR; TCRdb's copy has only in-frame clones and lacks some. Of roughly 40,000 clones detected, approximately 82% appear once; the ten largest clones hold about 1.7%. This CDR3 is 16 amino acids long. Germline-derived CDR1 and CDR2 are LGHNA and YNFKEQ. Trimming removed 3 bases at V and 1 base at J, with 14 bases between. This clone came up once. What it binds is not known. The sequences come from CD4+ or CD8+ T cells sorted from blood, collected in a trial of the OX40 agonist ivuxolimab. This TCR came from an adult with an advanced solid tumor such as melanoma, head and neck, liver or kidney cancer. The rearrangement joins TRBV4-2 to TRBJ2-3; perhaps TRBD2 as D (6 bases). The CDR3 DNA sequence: TGTGCCAGCAGCCACCTCCTGACGGGGGGCACAGATACGCAGTATTTT. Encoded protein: CASSHLLTGGTDTQYF.